This T cell receptor (beta chain) was sequenced for a study of PD-1 blockade in classical Hodgkin lymphoma. After autologous stem cell transplantation all patients relapsed, and prior brentuximab vedotin exposure differed between cohorts. Negative selection with magnetic separation was used to purify CD4+ T cells from thawed PBMCs. Sequencing was performed with immunoSEQ multiplex PCR; in TCRdb, only in-frame clones are kept and a portion is missing. The sample lists over 30,000 clones; approximately 90% were seen once. With respect to this clone: What it recognizes is unknown.

Germline values: CDR1 GTSNPN, CDR2 SVGIG (reference sequence). V was pared by 2 bases and J by 6 bases, with 13 bases between. The length of the CDR3 is 14 residues. The study, taken as a whole, reports: Newly diagnosed and completely responding patients shared comparable baseline diversity. Unlike CD8+ TCR diversity, which did not rise significantly by C4D1, CD4+ TCR diversity did. As was reported, newly diagnosed patients showed lower baseline TCR diversity than healthy donors did.

Sequencing was performed on CD4+ T cells from blood, taken at baseline. This sequence joins TRBV30 and TRBJ2-2; perhaps TRBD1 as D (6 bases). This receptor was obtained from a human donor with classical Hodgkin lymphoma. CDR3 DNA sequence: TGTGCCTGGAGTCCTACAGGGTTTGCCGGGGAGCTGTTTTTT. Encoded protein: CAWSPTGFAGELFF.